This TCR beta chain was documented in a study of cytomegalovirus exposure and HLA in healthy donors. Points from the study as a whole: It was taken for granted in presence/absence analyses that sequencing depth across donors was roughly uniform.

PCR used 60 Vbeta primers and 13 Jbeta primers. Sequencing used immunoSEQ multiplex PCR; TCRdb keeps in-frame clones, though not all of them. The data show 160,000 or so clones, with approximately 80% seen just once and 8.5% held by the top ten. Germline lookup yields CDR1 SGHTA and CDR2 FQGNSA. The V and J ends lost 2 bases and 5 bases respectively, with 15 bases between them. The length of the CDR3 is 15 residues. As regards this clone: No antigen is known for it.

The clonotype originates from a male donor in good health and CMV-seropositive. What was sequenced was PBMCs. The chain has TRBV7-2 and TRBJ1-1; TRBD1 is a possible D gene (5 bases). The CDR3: CASSLYMAGGTEAFF. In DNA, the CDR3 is TGTGCCAGCAGCTTATATATGGCCGGGGGGACTGAAGCTTTCTTT.